This T cell receptor (beta chain) came from a study of regulatory T cells in long-lasting Graves disease (dated by TCRdb to 2020 to 2022). For context, the study as a whole: Patients with newly diagnosed Graves' disease had been on antithyroid drugs for under 3 months. Patients with persistent Graves' disease were compared with patients with newly diagnosed Graves' disease using TCR sequencing and RNA sequencing of peripheral blood. A total of about 35 samples underwent TCR sequencing, from roughly 13 patients with persistent Graves' disease and some 20 patients with newly diagnosed Graves' disease. The study took place in China and was registered as a clinical trial. Beyond this particular receptor, the publication reports: Persistent Graves' disease patients showed lower TCR Shannon entropy and fewer highly expanded clones than newly diagnosed patients, suggesting clonal expansion. Only the TCR beta chain was sequenced and analyzed. A larger number of public clonotypes was shared among persistent patients (about 2,700) than among newly diagnosed patients (approximately 1,000). Peripheral blood alone was examined, since thyroid tissue, which constituted the primary lesion, could not be accessed. As a limitation, the authors acknowledged that the small sample size may reduce accuracy. TRBV28, TRBJ1-2 and TRBJ2-5 were preferentially used in persistent disease, while TRBV20-1 and TRBJ2-1 were favored in newly diagnosed disease.

The protocol used for the library was multiplex PCR. The sample was run on an Illumina HiSeq 4000. iRepertoire HTBI primers and Arm-PCR amplification of CDR3 regions were used to construct TCR beta libraries. Before sequencing, the PCR products went through gel purification. Processing in the source paper ran as follows. Across samples, about 63 TRBV and roughly 13 TRBJ segments were identified and used for gene usage analysis of CDR3 amino acid clonotypes. Filtered high-quality paired reads were merged into contigs using COPE and FqMerger. Contigs were aligned with BLAST to IMGT TRBV, TRBD and TRBJ reference genes, and CDR3 was defined per IMGT. Highly expanded clones were defined as clonotypes with a frequency above 0.1%. Repertoire diversity was measured by Shannon entropy, and V-J evenness by the Gini coefficient. A clonotype found in more than one individual was treated as public. TCRdb reprocessed the public reads (quality trimming at Q25 with fastp, clone calling with MiXCR) and kept in-frame beta chains. Each CDR3 protein appears once, grouped with its most common genes and DNA. None of the V and J calls come from the authors' own analysis; TCRdb made them. Recorded for this sample are around 450,000 distinct CDR3 sequences; about 16% of them occurred a single time. The top ten constitute 12% of the sample.

Its CDR3 holds 14 amino acids, cysteine through phenylalanine. Only CDR3 DNA is held: 42 bases, read in frame from base 1. CDR1 SGHAT and CDR2 FQNNGV were looked up in the germline V gene. Trimming takes 1 base from V and 7 bases from J, and the germline ends sit 13 bases apart. This clonotype occurred many times. Its antigen is not yet known. The input lacks base qualities; no much larger clone sits a single base away. The time point label of this sample denotes: newly diagnosed GD, antithyroid drugs for less than 3 months. For both TCR sequencing and RNA sequencing, RNA was extracted from PBMCs in TRIzol. Graves' disease was diagnosed according to American Thyroid Association guidelines. Patients for the study were recruited at an endocrinology department in Xi'an, China. From each patient, around 9 milliliters of peripheral blood was collected into an EDTA anticoagulant tube. Ficoll Paque Plus density gradient separation was used to isolate PBMCs, and no additional T cell sorting was done. An Agilent 2100 Bioanalyzer and agarose gel were used to check RNA quality, and a NanoDrop 2000 was used to measure RNA concentration.

The same data also went into a second study, on T cells in Graves' hyperthyroidism and ophthalmopathy. Drawing on the second study: A patient counted as having stable Graves' hyperthyroidism if no progression to ophthalmopathy occurred over 18 months of follow-up. The hyperthyroidism patients were between 18 and 65 years old and newly diagnosed, with a disease duration of less than 2 months. Exclusion was applied to patients with uncontrolled infections, other autoimmune diseases, pregnancy or lactation. Diagnoses were established on the basis of clinical symptoms, serum thyroxine and TRAb, thyroid ultrasound, and orbital computed tomography. The first round of RT-PCR for the TCR CDR3 was performed with the HTBI primer set and the Qiagen OneStep RT-PCR kit. Most expanded thyroid clonotypes (frequency above 0.001) were also detected in blood, suggesting blood repertoires may reflect thyroid immune responses. In cross-validation, a model built on a 13 V-J signature told ophthalmopathy apart from stable hyperthyroidism with 87.88% sensitivity and around 84% specificity, and in testing the same model reached 80%/75%. During validation, the model predicted progression to ophthalmopathy a median of about 5.9 months ahead of onset, with almost 71% sensitivity and 72% to 80% specificity. TCR V-J signatures able to tell the groups apart were searched for in a discovery cohort of 95 to 100 patients, of whom 40 to 45 had Graves' ophthalmopathy and around 58 had stable Graves' hyperthyroidism. Whether ophthalmopathy could be predicted prospectively was tested in an independent validation cohort made up of under 20 hyperthyroidism patients plus 17 patients who later progressed to ophthalmopathy. The 100 discovery patients were randomly split 7:3 into training and test sets. In addition, the study compared T-cell repertoires in thyroid tissue and in blood from roughly six Graves' hyperthyroidism patients. Once sampling was done, hyperthyroidism patients were given methimazole at a starting dose of 30 mg daily, whereas ophthalmopathy patients were given high-dose intravenous methylprednisolone. Libraries were constructed in a second round of multiplex PCR, after which size selection and purification were performed. Libraries were sequenced paired-end with 100 bp reads on an Illumina HiSeq2000. Raw data were processed with SOAPnuke, discarding reads with adapters, uncalled bases, mean Phred below 15, or no exact constant-primer or identifier match. COPE v1.2.5 was used to merge high-quality paired reads, and clonotypes were defined as unique nucleotide sequences. Clonotypes were aligned to IMGT TRBV, TRBD and TRBJ reference segments using MiTCR v1.1. The analysis was restricted to V-J combinations with a frequency above 0.0001, which together covered just over 98% of the repertoires. The TCS score was defined as the ratio of F50 (clonal expansion) to E x V (chaos), calculated using BLOSUM62-based TCRdist between CDR3 peptides within each V-J. Welch's t-statistics and random forest reduced roughly 540 V-J features to 10 to 15, which were used in a naive Bayes classifier (R e1071). No statistical method was used to set the sample size in advance, and investigators knew the group allocation. The paper describes TCR Vbeta CDR3 sequencing of fewer than 150 peripheral blood samples, made up of 43 ophthalmopathy patients, 70 to 80 hyperthyroidism patients and 17 progressor patients.

This specimen was peripheral blood mononuclear cells (PBMCs), taken at new diagnosis, from a patient treated with antithyroid drugs. Recombination linked TRBV11-2 to TRBJ2-5; TRBD2 is perhaps the D gene, given 5 matching bases. The clonotype originates from a middle-aged man with Graves disease. Donor details come from another sample of the same person, matched by shared clones. The nucleotides are TGTGCCAGCAGCTTAGTTAGAGGGTTTCGGACCCAGTACTTC. It specifies CASSLVRGFRTQYF.